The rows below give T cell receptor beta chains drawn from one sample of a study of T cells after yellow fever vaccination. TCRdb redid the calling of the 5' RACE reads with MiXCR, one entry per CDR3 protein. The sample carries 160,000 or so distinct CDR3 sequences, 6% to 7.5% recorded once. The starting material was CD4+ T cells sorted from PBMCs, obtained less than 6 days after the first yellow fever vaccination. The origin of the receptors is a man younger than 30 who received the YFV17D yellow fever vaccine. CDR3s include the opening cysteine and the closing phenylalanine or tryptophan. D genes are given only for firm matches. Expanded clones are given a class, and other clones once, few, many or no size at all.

DNA: TGTGCCAGCAGGCGGGGTGGGCCCTTGGGCCAGCCCCAGCATTTT; CDR3: CASRRGGPLGQPQHF; V: TRBV6-5; size: many; J: TRBJ1-5; D: .
DNA: TGTGCCACCAGTGATTCTGGCTCTACAAATGAGCAGTTCTTC; CDR3: CATSDSGSTNEQFF; V: TRBV24-1; size: few; J: TRBJ2-1; D: .
DNA: TGTGCCAGCAGTTATCGATTCCCAAGCAATCAGCCCCAGCATTTT; CDR3: CASSYRFPSNQPQHF; V: TRBV12-3/TRBV12-4; size: many; J: TRBJ1-5; D: .
DNA: TGCGCCAGCAGCTTGGGTTCGGGGAACTACGAGCAGTACTTC; CDR3: CASSLGSGNYEQYF; V: TRBV5-1; size: many; J: TRBJ2-7; D: .
DNA: TGCAGTGCCGGGGACGATAGCTCCTACAATGAGCAGTTCTTC; CDR3: CSAGDDSSYNEQFF; V: TRBV20-1; size: many; J: TRBJ2-1; D: .
DNA: TGTGCCATCAGTGAGCGGGCAGTAAATGAAAAACTGTTTTTT; CDR3: CAISERAVNEKLFF; V: TRBV10-3; size: many; J: TRBJ1-4; D: .
DNA: TGCAGTGCTACGATTCTGGGAAGCCAACCTGGCCTTGAAGCTTTCTTT; CDR3: CSATILGSQPGLEAFF; V: TRBV20-1; size: many; J: TRBJ1-1; D: .
DNA: TGCGCCAGCAGTCCGGGACAGACGAATGAAAAACTGTTTTTT; CDR3: CASSPGQTNEKLFF; V: TRBV5-1; size: many; J: TRBJ1-4; D: TRBD1
DNA: TGTGCCACCAGCAGAGTAGGGGCAGGGGGCTACACCTTC; CDR3: CATSRVGAGGYTF; V: TRBV15; size: many; J: TRBJ1-2; D: .
DNA: TGCAGTGCTAGAGATGTGGGGGTACCAGAGGAAGATACGCAGTATTTT; CDR3: CSARDVGVPEEDTQYF; V: TRBV20-1; size: .; J: TRBJ2-3; D: .
DNA: TGTGCCAGCAGGACAATCGGGGTACCTGGCACAGATACGCAGTATTTT; CDR3: CASRTIGVPGTDTQYF; V: TRBV4-2; size: many; J: TRBJ2-3; D: .
DNA: TGTGCCAGCAGCCTAGCGAAAAACTTCAACAATGAGCAGTTCTTC; CDR3: CASSLAKNFNNEQFF; V: TRBV5-4; size: .; J: TRBJ2-1; D: .
DNA: TGTGCCATCAGTAGGGGACAGGGAACGGGCTACGAGCAGTACTTC; CDR3: CAISRGQGTGYEQYF; V: TRBV10-3; size: many; J: TRBJ2-7; D: TRBD1
DNA: TGTGCCAGCAGCTTTACGGACGGAGCCGGTCAGCCCCAGCATTTT; CDR3: CASSFTDGAGQPQHF; V: TRBV7-2; size: many; J: TRBJ1-5; D: .
DNA: TGCGCCAGCAGTCTTCTGGGACCTGGCGGGGGGAACACCGGGGAGCTGTTTTTT; CDR3: CASSLLGPGGGNTGELFF; V: TRBV5-1; size: many; J: TRBJ2-2; D: TRBD2
DNA: TGTGCCACTAGTAAGGGGGCCTACTACAATGAGCAGTTCTTC; CDR3: CATSKGAYYNEQFF; V: TRBV24-1; size: many; J: TRBJ2-1; D: TRBD1
DNA: TGCAGTGCTCCCACACGGTACAATGAGCAGTTCTTC; CDR3: CSAPTRYNEQFF; V: TRBV20-1; size: many; J: TRBJ2-1; D: .
DNA: TGTGCCAGCAGCTCGACTAGCGGGGCGGATACGCAGTATTTT; CDR3: CASSSTSGADTQYF; V: TRBV7-3; size: many; J: TRBJ2-3; D: TRBD2
DNA: TGTGCCAGCACATCGTGGAACGAGCAGTACTTC; CDR3: CASTSWNEQYF; V: TRBV7-2; size: few; J: TRBJ2-7; D: .
DNA: TGCGCCAGCAGATCCTTACTAGCGGGGGGAGGGGATGAGCAGTTCTTC; CDR3: CASRSLLAGGGDEQFF; V: TRBV5-1; size: many; J: TRBJ2-1; D: TRBD2
DNA: TGCGCCAGCAGCTTACTAGCTTACACAGATACGCAGTATTTT; CDR3: CASSLLAYTDTQYF; V: TRBV5-1; size: .; J: TRBJ2-3; D: .
DNA: TGCAGCGTTGTGTCGCACGGGCCCGGGGAGCTGTTTTTT; CDR3: CSVVSHGPGELFF; V: TRBV29-1; size: .; J: TRBJ2-2; D: .
DNA: TGTGCTAGTGGTTTGCTAACGAACACTGAAGCTTTCTTT; CDR3: CASGLLTNTEAFF; V: TRBV12-5; size: many; J: TRBJ1-1; D: .
DNA: TGTGCCAGCAGCTCCGCCTATTCGGAGCAGGGCTATGGCTACACCTTC; CDR3: CASSSAYSEQGYGYTF; V: TRBV7-2; size: .; J: TRBJ1-2; D: .
DNA: TGTGCCAGCAGCTTACCACTAGCGGGGGTGGAGACCCAGTACTTC; CDR3: CASSLPLAGVETQYF; V: TRBV7-2; size: .; J: TRBJ2-5; D: TRBD2
DNA: TGTGCCAGCAGCTTAGCTGGCAGCCTACGCTCCTACAATGAGCAGTTCTTC; CDR3: CASSLAGSLRSYNEQFF; V: TRBV7-6; size: many; J: TRBJ2-1; D: .
DNA: TGTGCCAGCAGTCGGACCCGGGGGCTAACCTCTGGAAACACCATATATTTT; CDR3: CASSRTRGLTSGNTIYF; V: TRBV6-1; size: .; J: TRBJ1-3; D: .
DNA: TGTGCCAGCAGTGACTGGACTAGCGGGGGATGGGAGACCCAGTACTTC; CDR3: CASSDWTSGGWETQYF; V: TRBV6-2/TRBV6-3; size: few; J: TRBJ2-5; D: TRBD2
DNA: TGTGCCAGCAGCCCTGACAGGGAAGGTGTCCCTGGAAACACCATATATTTT; CDR3: CASSPDREGVPGNTIYF; V: TRBV7-4; size: many; J: TRBJ1-3; D: TRBD1
DNA: TGTGCCAGCAGTAAGACCGGGACCGAGAACACTGAAGCTTTCTTT; CDR3: CASSKTGTENTEAFF; V: TRBV12-3/TRBV12-4; size: few; J: TRBJ1-1; D: .
DNA: TGTGCCAGCAGCTCTGAAGGGACTAGCGGGGGGGCCGAGCAGTTCTTC; CDR3: CASSSEGTSGGAEQFF; V: TRBV7-2; size: few; J: TRBJ2-1; D: TRBD2
DNA: TGTGCCAGCAGCTTAGTACCCGGGATCACCGGGGAGCTGTTTTTT; CDR3: CASSLVPGITGELFF; V: TRBV11-2; size: many; J: TRBJ2-2; D: .
DNA: TGCGCCAGCAGAGAAGACAGGGGTAGCTACACCTTC; CDR3: CASREDRGSYTF; V: TRBV5-1; size: few; J: TRBJ1-2; D: TRBD1
DNA: TGTGCCAGCAGTTCGACCCGTTGGAGCGGGGGGATGAGGGAGCAGTACTTC; CDR3: CASSSTRWSGGMREQYF; V: TRBV6-5; size: many; J: TRBJ2-7; D: TRBD2
DNA: TGTGCCACCAGTCTTGGGGGCTCTAGCACAGATACGCAGTATTTT; CDR3: CATSLGGSSTDTQYF; V: TRBV24-1; size: few; J: TRBJ2-3; D: .
DNA: TGTGCCAGTACCACGTGGGGGGCAGGAACAGATACGCAGTATTTT; CDR3: CASTTWGAGTDTQYF; V: TRBV19; size: few; J: TRBJ2-3; D: .
DNA: TGTGCCAGCAGCTTTACCCCGGGACATCAAGAGACCCAGTACTTC; CDR3: CASSFTPGHQETQYF; V: TRBV5-6; size: few; J: TRBJ2-5; D: .
DNA: TGTGCCAGCAGCACCCTGTCCAGCTCTGGAAACACCATATATTTT; CDR3: CASSTLSSSGNTIYF; V: TRBV4-2; size: many; J: TRBJ1-3; D: .
DNA: TGTGCCAGCAGTCAGCGACAGAGTTATCAGCCCCAGCATTTT; CDR3: CASSQRQSYQPQHF; V: TRBV6-5; size: .; J: TRBJ1-5; D: .
DNA: TGCGCCAGCAGCTTCCAGGGCAGGGACCAAGAGACCCAGTACTTC; CDR3: CASSFQGRDQETQYF; V: TRBV5-1; size: .; J: TRBJ2-5; D: .
DNA: TGCGCCAGCCAGGCCCAAGGACAGCCGAACACTGAAGCTTTCTTT; CDR3: CASQAQGQPNTEAFF; V: TRBV5-1; size: many; J: TRBJ1-1; D: .
DNA: TGCGCCAGCAGCCAGGACCAAGGGGGAGAGACCCAGTACTTC; CDR3: CASSQDQGGETQYF; V: TRBV5-1; size: .; J: TRBJ2-5; D: .
DNA: TGCGCCAGCAGCTTGGCCCAAACAAGCACAGATACGCAGTATTTT; CDR3: CASSLAQTSTDTQYF; V: TRBV5-1; size: many; J: TRBJ2-3; D: .
DNA: TGTGCCAGCAGCCAATCCACTAGCGCCGGTTCCTACAATGAGCAGTTCTTC; CDR3: CASSQSTSAGSYNEQFF; V: TRBV3-1; size: many; J: TRBJ2-1; D: TRBD2
DNA: TGTGCCAGCAGCAGACGACTAGCGGGGAGATCCGATACGCAGTATTTT; CDR3: CASSRRLAGRSDTQYF; V: TRBV7-3; size: .; J: TRBJ2-3; D: TRBD2
DNA: TGCGCCAGCAGCTTGGCCCCCGGCAGCGATCAGCCCCAGCATTTT; CDR3: CASSLAPGSDQPQHF; V: TRBV5-1; size: many; J: TRBJ1-5; D: .
DNA: TGTGCCAGCAGTGCGTATGTGGTTCTCGGTTCACCCCTCCACTTT; CDR3: CASSAYVVLGSPLHF; V: TRBV2; size: .; J: TRBJ1-6; D: .
DNA: TGTGCCAGCAGCCAGACAGGGGATGGGTACAATGAGCAGTTCTTC; CDR3: CASSQTGDGYNEQFF; V: TRBV7-3; size: many; J: TRBJ2-1; D: TRBD1
DNA: TGTGCCAGCAGTTCTACCCGACAGGGAAACTATGGCTACACCTTC; CDR3: CASSSTRQGNYGYTF; V: TRBV6-2/TRBV6-3; size: few; J: TRBJ1-2; D: TRBD1
DNA: TGCGCCAGCAGCTTGGGACTAGCGGGGGACAATGAGCAGTTCTTC; CDR3: CASSLGLAGDNEQFF; V: TRBV5-1; size: many; J: TRBJ2-1; D: TRBD2
DNA: TGTGCCACCAGTTCTGGGGCTTTTGGCACAGATACGCAGTATTTT; CDR3: CATSSGAFGTDTQYF; V: TRBV24-1; size: many; J: TRBJ2-3; D: .
DNA: TGCGCCAGCAGCCAGTTGACAGGGTCTGAAAAACTGTTTTTT; CDR3: CASSQLTGSEKLFF; V: TRBV5-1; size: many; J: TRBJ1-4; D: TRBD1
DNA: TGTGCCAGCAGCCAAGATAGGACAGGGCACGGGGCCAACGTCCTGACTTTC; CDR3: CASSQDRTGHGANVLTF; V: TRBV4-2; size: few; J: TRBJ2-6; D: TRBD1
DNA: TGTGCCAGCAGCTCACAAGAAGCCACTGAAGCTTTCTTT; CDR3: CASSSQEATEAFF; V: TRBV11-2; size: .; J: TRBJ1-1; D: .
DNA: TGTGCCAGCAGCTTAAATGCCGCGAAAATGGGCACTGAAGCTTTCTTT; CDR3: CASSLNAAKMGTEAFF; V: TRBV7-3; size: many; J: TRBJ1-1; D: .
DNA: TGTGCCAGCAGTAGAGGACTAGCGGACACCGGGGAGCTGTTTTTT; CDR3: CASSRGLADTGELFF; V: TRBV5-6; size: .; J: TRBJ2-2; D: TRBD2
DNA: TGCGCCAGCAGGCGGGGTGAACACACCGGGGAGCTGTTTTTT; CDR3: CASRRGEHTGELFF; V: TRBV5-1; size: many; J: TRBJ2-2; D: .
DNA: TGCAGTGCTACGGGTGGTACGATTGGGGGGTCGGGGGAGCAGTTCTTC; CDR3: CSATGGTIGGSGEQFF; V: TRBV20-1; size: many; J: TRBJ2-1; D: .